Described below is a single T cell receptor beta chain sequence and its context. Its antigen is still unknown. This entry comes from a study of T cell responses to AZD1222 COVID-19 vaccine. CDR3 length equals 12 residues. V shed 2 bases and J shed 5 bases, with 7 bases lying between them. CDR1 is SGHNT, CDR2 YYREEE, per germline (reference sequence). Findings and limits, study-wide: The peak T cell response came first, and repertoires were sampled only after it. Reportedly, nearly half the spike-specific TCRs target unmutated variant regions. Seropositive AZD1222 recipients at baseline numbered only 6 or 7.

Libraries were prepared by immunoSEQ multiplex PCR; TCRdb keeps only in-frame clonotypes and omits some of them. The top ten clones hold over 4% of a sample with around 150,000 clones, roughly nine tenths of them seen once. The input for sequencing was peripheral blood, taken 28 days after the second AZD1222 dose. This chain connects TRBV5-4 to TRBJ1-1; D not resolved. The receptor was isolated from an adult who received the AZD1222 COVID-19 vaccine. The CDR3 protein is CASSFSGTEAFF. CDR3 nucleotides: TGTGCCAGCAGCTTTAGCGGAACTGAAGCTTTCTTT.